Below are 5 T cell receptor beta chains sequenced from a single sample in a study of blood T cell repertoires in COVID-19. Data came from immunoSEQ multiplex PCR; TCRdb stores just in-frame clones and leaves some out. The sample has around 220,000 clones; under 85% are singletons. Sequencing used peripheral blood. All receptors derive from a woman of 80 years or more with COVID-19, enrolled during active disease.

V gene TRBV5-1 combines with J gene TRBJ2-7; D is undetermined. Germline V gene data show CDR1 as SGHRS and CDR2 as YFSETQ. This CDR3 region has 14 residues. V lost 0 bases, J lost 5 bases, and 12 bases lay in between. The CDR3 sequence is CASSLEAAEDEQYF. The DNA for the CDR3 is TGCGCCAGCAGCTTGGAGGCAGCTGAGGACGAGCAGTACTTC.

The chain combines TRBV7-9 with TRBJ1-6; D gene uncertain. This CDR3 contains 13 residues. V was pared by 4 bases and J by 9 bases, with 10 bases between. CDR1 SEHNR and CDR2 FQNEAQ come from the germline V gene (reference sequence). Written as DNA, the CDR3 is TGTGCCAGCAGCTCGGAGGGCGGTTCACCCCTCCACTTT. It yields the protein CASSSEGGSPLHF.

This sequence joins TRBV5-1 and TRBJ2-3, with TRBD1 as a possible D gene (6 bases). Looked up from germline, CDR1 is SGHRS and CDR2 is YFSETQ. The CDR3 has 14 residues. V shed 1 base and J shed 2 bases, with 8 bases lying between them. DNA for the CDR3: TGCGCCAGCAGCTTGAGGGGGACCACAGATACGCAGTATTTT. It is translated as CASSLRGTTDTQYF.

This chain joins TRBV28 and TRBJ1-2; TRBD1 agrees at 8 bases. This CDR3 has 12 residues. Trimming took 6 bases from V and 4 from J; bases not matched to a gene: 1. Germline V gives CDR1 MDHEN, CDR2 SYDVKM. In DNA, the CDR3 is TGTGCCAGCAGGGGACAGGCCTATGGCTACACCTTC. As protein: CASRGQAYGYTF.

This rearrangement joins TRBV5-1 to TRBJ2-5, with a tentative D call TRBD1 (6 bases). The CDR3 spans 18 residues. Germline V lookup: CDR1 SGHRS, CDR2 YFSETQ. V was shortened by 9 bases and J by 5 bases, with 32 bases between the two germline ends. DNA of the CDR3: TGCGCCACCAAACCTAGCCGAGGGGGAGCACGGGGTCTTGAGACCCAGTACTTC. Translating gives CATKPSRGGARGLETQYF.